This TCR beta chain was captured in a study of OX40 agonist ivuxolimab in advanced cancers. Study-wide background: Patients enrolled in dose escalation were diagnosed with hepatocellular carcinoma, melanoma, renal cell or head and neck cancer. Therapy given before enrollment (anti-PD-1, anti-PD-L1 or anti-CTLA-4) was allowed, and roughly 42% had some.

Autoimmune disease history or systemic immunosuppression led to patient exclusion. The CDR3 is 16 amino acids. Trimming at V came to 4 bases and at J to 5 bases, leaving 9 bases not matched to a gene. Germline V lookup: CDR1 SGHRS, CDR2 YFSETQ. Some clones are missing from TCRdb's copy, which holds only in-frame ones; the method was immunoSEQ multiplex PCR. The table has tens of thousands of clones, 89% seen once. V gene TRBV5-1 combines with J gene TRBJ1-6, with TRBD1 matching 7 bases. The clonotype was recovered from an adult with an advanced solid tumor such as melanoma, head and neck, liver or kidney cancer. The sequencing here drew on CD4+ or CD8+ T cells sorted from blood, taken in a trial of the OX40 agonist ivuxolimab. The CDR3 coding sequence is TGCGCCAGCAGCCCCCCAACTCAGGGGGATAATTCACCCCTCCACTTT. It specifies CASSPPTQGDNSPLHF. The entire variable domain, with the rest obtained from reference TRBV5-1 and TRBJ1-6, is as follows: KAGVTQTPRYLIKTRGQQVTLSCSPISGHRSVSWYQQTPGQGLQFLFEYFSETQRNKGNFPGRFSGRQFSNSRSEMNVSTLELGDSALYLCASSPPTQGDNSPLHFGNGTRLTVT.